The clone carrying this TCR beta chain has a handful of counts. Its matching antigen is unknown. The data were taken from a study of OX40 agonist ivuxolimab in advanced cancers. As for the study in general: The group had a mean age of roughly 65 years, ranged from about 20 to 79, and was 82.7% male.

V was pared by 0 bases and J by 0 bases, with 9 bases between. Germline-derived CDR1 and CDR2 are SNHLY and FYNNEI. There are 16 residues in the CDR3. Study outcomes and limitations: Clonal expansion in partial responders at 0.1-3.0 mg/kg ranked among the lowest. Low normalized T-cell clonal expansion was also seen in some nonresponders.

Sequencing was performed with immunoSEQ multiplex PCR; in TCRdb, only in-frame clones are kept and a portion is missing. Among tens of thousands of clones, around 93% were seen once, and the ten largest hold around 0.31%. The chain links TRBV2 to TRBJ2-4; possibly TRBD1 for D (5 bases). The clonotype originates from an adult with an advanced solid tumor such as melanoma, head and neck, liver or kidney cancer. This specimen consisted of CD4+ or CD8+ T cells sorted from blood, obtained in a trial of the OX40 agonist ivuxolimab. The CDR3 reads CASSEATALAKNIQYF. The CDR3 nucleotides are TGTGCCAGCAGTGAAGCGACAGCACTAGCCAAAAACATTCAGTACTTC.